The 3 T cell receptor beta chains presented below share a single source sample, sequenced in a study of graft-versus-host responses after intestinal transplantation. These receptors' antigens are unknown. Assay: immunoSEQ multiplex PCR; the TCRdb copy retains only in-frame clones and omits some. The data show 65,000 to 85,000 clones, more than 75% seen once. The sample in question was unstimulated CD8+ T cells sorted from spleen or lymph node cells, obtained before transplant. The receptors were sampled from a human donor who was the organ donor for an intestinal transplant.

The chain uses TRBV2 and TRBJ2-5, with D unclear. Trimming left V 3 bases short and J 1 base short, with 6 bases between. Germline CDR1 SNHLY, CDR2 FYNNEI. CDR3 length: 13 residues. As DNA, the CDR3 is TGTGCCAGCAGTGATACGATCCAAGAGACCCAGTACTTC. Protein sequence: CASSDTIQETQYF.

The chain joins TRBV30 to TRBJ2-1; 10 bases map to TRBD1. Germline CDR1 reads GTSNPN; CDR2 reads SVGIG (reference sequence). The CDR3 consists of 13 residues. V lost 5 bases, J lost 6 bases, and 4 bases stayed unmatched. The CDR3 DNA follows: TGTGCCTGGGGACAGGGGGTAATCAATGAGCAGTTCTTC. Translating gives CAWGQGVINEQFF. The full variable domain, in which reference TRBV30 and TRBJ2-1 provide the parts outside the CDR3, is SQTIHQWPATLVQPVGSPLSLECTVEGTSNPNLYWYRQAAGRGLQLLFYSVGIGQISSEVPQNLSASRPQDRQFILSSKKLLLSDSGFYLCAWGQGVINEQFFGPGTRLTVL.

V is TRBV6-6 and J is TRBJ1-4; TRBD1 might be the D (6 bases). Looked up from germline, CDR1 is MNHNY and CDR2 is SVGAGI (reference sequence). V lost 5 bases and J 6 bases, leaving 19 bases between the germline ends. The CDR3 totals 16 residues. CDR3 region: CASSTGTTGMDEKLFF. CDR3 DNA sequence: TGTGCCAGCAGTACAGGGACAACGGGTATGGATGAAAAACTGTTTTTT.